One and the same sample provided the 26 T cell receptor beta chains below, sequenced in a study of blood T cell repertoires in COVID-19. Assay used: immunoSEQ multiplex PCR; TCRdb lists only in-frame clones, some missing. The sample yields a few hundred thousand clones, approximately 88% seen once. Material for sequencing was peripheral blood. These receptors were taken from a woman aged 25-40 years with COVID-19, enrolled during active disease.

The V call is TRBV19, the J call TRBJ2-7; 10 bases are a match to TRBD1. Trimming removed 1 base from V and 5 bases from J; junction bases left unmatched: 5. The CDR3 sequence is 15 residues long. Germline loops: CDR1 LNHDA, CDR2 SQIVND (reference sequence). CDR3 residues: CASSIAGTGADEQYF. As DNA, the CDR3 is TGTGCCAGTAGTATAGCCGGGACAGGGGCAGACGAGCAGTACTTC. The variable domain in full, completed from reference TRBV19 and TRBJ2-7, reads DGGITQSPKYLFRKEGQNVTLSCEQNLNHDAMYWYRQDPGQGLRLIYYSQIVNDFQKGDIAEGYSVSREKKESFPLTVTSAQKNPTAFYLCASSIAGTGADEQYFGPGTRLTVT.

This chain links TRBV11-2 with TRBJ2-2; the D gene is possibly TRBD1 (6 bases). V lost 1 base and J 4 bases, leaving 10 bases between the germline ends. Germline V gene sequence: CDR1 SGHAT, CDR2 FQNNGV. The length of the CDR3 is 15 residues. Written as DNA, the CDR3 is TGTGCCAGCAGCTTAGTGGGGGCGGGCACCGGGGAGCTGTTTTTT. Amino acid sequence: CASSLVGAGTGELFF.

The rearrangement links TRBV12-5 to TRBJ2-1; D may be TRBD2 (5 bases). CDR3 length: 15 amino acids. Germline lookup yields CDR1 LGHNT and CDR2 FRNRAP. V shed 0 bases and J shed 9 bases, with 15 bases lying between them. The CDR3 bases are TGTGCTAGTGGTTTGGTAACTAGTTCGTATACTGAGCAGTTCTTC. This translates into CASGLVTSSYTEQFF.

The chain combines TRBV4-1 with TRBJ2-1; 12 nucleotides match TRBD2. V lost 3 bases and J lost 6; bases outside the gene matches: 9. Germline V gene sequence: CDR1 MGHRA, CDR2 YSYEKL. This CDR3 has 17 amino acids. The CDR3 DNA is TGCGCCAGCAGCCATAAGCTGGGACTAGCGGGTACCAATGAGCAGTTCTTC. It specifies CASSHKLGLAGTNEQFF.

The rearrangement links TRBV4-1 to TRBJ1-4; 10 bases fit TRBD1. This CDR3 is built from 15 residues. J gave up 9 bases and V 4 bases, and 8 bases lay outside the gene matches. Germline values: CDR1 MGHRA, CDR2 YSYEKL. The CDR3 reads CASSRGTGDRQKLFF. The CDR3 nucleotides read TGCGCCAGCAGCCGAGGGACAGGGGATAGGCAAAAACTGTTTTTT.

The rearrangement uses TRBV19 and TRBJ2-3, with TRBD2 matching over 9 bases. The ends lost 5 bases at V and 6 bases at J; junction bases unmatched: 6. The length of the CDR3 is 14 residues. Per the germline V gene, CDR1 is LNHDA and CDR2 is SQIVND (reference sequence). CDR3 nucleotide sequence: TGTGCCAGTAGTGAAACTAGCGGGCGCGATACGCAGTATTTT. Translation: CASSETSGRDTQYF. Full variable domain (outside the CDR3, taken from reference TRBV19 and TRBJ2-3): DGGITQSPKYLFRKEGQNVTLSCEQNLNHDAMYWYRQDPGQGLRLIYYSQIVNDFQKGDIAEGYSVSREKKESFPLTVTSAQKNPTAFYLCASSETSGRDTQYFGPGTRLTVL.

This clone has only a few counts. V is TRBV6-6 and J is TRBJ1-1, with 8 bases aligning to TRBD1. Losses at the gene ends were 7 bases for V and 3 bases for J; bases not matched to a gene: 7. CDR1 is MNHNY and CDR2 is SVGAGI in the germline V gene (reference sequence). The CDR3 covers 14 residues. CDR3 in amino acids: CASTDRGGDTEAFF. CDR3 sequence (DNA): TGTGCCAGCACCGACAGGGGAGGAGACACTGAAGCTTTCTTT.

This clone was detected once. V is TRBV7-2 and J is TRBJ2-1; 10 bases match TRBD2. From germline, CDR1 is SGHTA and CDR2 FQGNSA. Trimming at V came to 2 bases and at J to 5 bases, leaving 12 bases not matched to a gene. The CDR3 consists of 18 residues. CDR3 coding DNA: TGTGCCAGCAGCTTATCCGCTAGCGGGAGTGTGAGGGACAATGAGCAGTTCTTC. This encodes CASSLSASGSVRDNEQFF.

The rearrangement uses TRBV4-3 and TRBJ2-1; unclear D gene. The germline V gene encodes CDR1 LGHNA and CDR2 YSLEER. The V end lost 0 bases, the J end lost 9 bases, and 12 bases lay between the germline ends. CDR3 length: 14 amino acids. CDR3: CASSQEESASEQFF. CDR3 nucleotide sequence: TGCGCCAGCAGCCAAGAGGAAAGCGCGAGTGAGCAGTTCTTC.

The table lists this clone with a count of one. The chain combines TRBV11-2 with TRBJ2-2, with D possibly TRBD2 on 5 matching bases. Germline V gene lookup returns CDR1 SGHAT and CDR2 FQNNGV. The CDR3 sequence is 17 residues long. V dropped 5 bases and J dropped 1 base, with 17 bases sitting between them. The CDR3 is CASSPGLWTKNTGELFF. Here the CDR3 DNA reads TGTGCCAGCAGCCCGGGATTGTGGACGAAGAACACCGGGGAGCTGTTTTTT.

The chain links TRBV9 to TRBJ2-5, with TRBD2 matching 8 bases. Germline-derived CDR1 and CDR2 are SGDLS and YYNGEE. The length of the CDR3 is 17 residues. With V trimmed by 2 bases and J by 2 bases, 11 bases remained unmatched. The DNA of the CDR3 is TGTGCCAGCAGCGTTGGAGTGGCGGGGGGACCTCAAGAGACCCAGTACTTC. This codes for CASSVGVAGGPQETQYF.

The chain links TRBV3-1 (or the pseudogene TRBV3-2) to TRBJ2-4; 8 bases align to TRBD1. Germline CDR1 is LGHDT and CDR2 is YNNKEL (reference sequence). This CDR3 contains 15 residues. Germline trimming cut 1 base from V and 7 bases from J; bases unmatched to any gene: 6. The CDR3 sequence: CASSQGTGFWNIQYF. The CDR3 coding sequence is TGTGCCAGCAGCCAAGGGACAGGGTTTTGGAACATTCAGTACTTC.

This chain joins TRBV11-3 and TRBJ2-2; TRBD2 might be the D (6 bases). CDR3 length: 15 amino acids. Germline CDR1 is SGHNT and CDR2 is YENEEA. V dropped 4 bases and J dropped 3 bases, with 12 bases sitting between them. Written as DNA, the CDR3 is TGTGCCAGCAGCTACGACTGGGGGGACACCGGGGAGCTGTTTTTT. This encodes CASSYDWGDTGELFF.

Here the CDR3 DNA reads TGTGCCAGCAGTCCCACCCCTCAGATAGCGGGTACCCTCTCCTACAATGAGCAGTTCTTC. Translated: CASSPTPQIAGTLSYNEQFF. This chain joins TRBV27 and TRBJ2-1, with TRBD2 matching over 7 bases. Losses at the gene ends were 5 bases for V and 0 bases for J; bases not matched to a gene: 19. CDR1 is MNHEY, CDR2 SMNVEV, per germline (reference sequence). This CDR3 contains 20 residues.

CDR3 region: CASSQVNGQGSTEAFF. The CDR3 region has the DNA TGCGCCAGCAGCCAAGTTAACGGACAGGGGAGCACTGAAGCTTTCTTT. The chain couples TRBV4-1 to TRBJ1-1, with 9 positions matching TRBD1. Germline V gene sequence: CDR1 MGHRA, CDR2 YSYEKL. The CDR3 runs to 16 residues. Trimming took 1 base from V and 4 from J; bases not matched to a gene: 7.

CDR3 DNA: TGTGCCAGCTCACCACCGGCTAGCGGGAGAGGATGGGGCACAGATACGCAGTATTTT. Translation gives CASSPPASGRGWGTDTQYF. The V call is TRBV18, the J call TRBJ2-3, with 10 bases matching TRBD2. This CDR3 is built from 19 residues. V shed 0 bases and J 1 base; nucleotides not matched to a gene: 10. CDR1 KGHSH and CDR2 LQKENI come from the germline V gene.

This clone was found a few times. The rearrangement uses TRBV4-3 and TRBJ2-1; 7 bases align to TRBD2. Germline loops: CDR1 LGHNA, CDR2 YSLEER. The V segment lost 0 bases and the J segment 4 bases; nucleotides outside the gene matches: 9. This CDR3 spans 17 amino acids. CDR3 bases: TGCGCCAGCAGCCAAGATTCGCCTAGCGGATATTACAATGAGCAGTTCTTC. As protein: CASSQDSPSGYYNEQFF.

V usage is TRBV28 and J usage is TRBJ2-7; 7 bases align to TRBD1. This CDR3 region has 14 residues. V shed 5 bases, J shed 6 bases, and the junction held 10 bases outside the gene matches. Germline V gene lookup returns CDR1 MDHEN and CDR2 SYDVKM. The CDR3 sequence is CASSPTGNSFEQYF. Here the CDR3 DNA reads TGTGCCAGCAGTCCGACAGGGAATAGTTTCGAGCAGTACTTC.

The gene calls are TRBV2 and TRBJ2-1, with 9 bases identical to TRBD1. The ends lost 11 bases at V and 6 bases at J; junction bases unmatched: 11. This CDR3 spans 14 amino acids. The germline V gene has CDR1 SNHLY and CDR2 FYNNEI. For the CDR3, the DNA is TGTGCCTGTACAGGGGGCAGAGGTGGCAATGAGCAGTTCTTC. This encodes CACTGGRGGNEQFF.

The chain carries TRBV15 and TRBJ2-3; TRBD2 agrees at 7 bases. Germline CDR1 is LNHNV and CDR2 is YYDKDF (reference sequence). After removal of 1 base from V and 0 bases from J, the junction contained 1 base not matched to a gene. There are 15 residues in the CDR3. The CDR3 bases are TGTGCCACCAGCAGAGTTAGCGGGAGCACAGATACGCAGTATTTT. Protein sequence: CATSRVSGSTDTQYF.

The gene calls are TRBV4-2 and TRBJ1-1; 9 nucleotides line up with TRBD1. This CDR3 spans 19 amino acids. CDR1 and CDR2 from the germline V gene are LGHNA and YNFKEQ. V lost 1 base, J lost 0 bases, and 12 bases stayed unmatched. The CDR3 sequence is CASSQGGIGGQGLNTEAFF. CDR3 coding DNA: TGTGCCAGCAGCCAAGGGGGTATAGGGGGACAGGGATTGAACACTGAAGCTTTCTTT.

The chain employs TRBV4-1 and TRBJ2-1; D is undetermined. Trimming stripped 0 bases from V and 3 bases from J, with 3 bases between. The germline gives CDR1 MGHRA, CDR2 YSYEKL. This CDR3 is 13 amino acids long. This CDR3 is CASSQESYNEQFF. The CDR3 DNA is TGCGCCAGCAGCCAAGAGAGCTACAATGAGCAGTTCTTC.

This chain connects TRBV21-1 to TRBJ2-7; the table gives TRBD1 as D, unverified against the DNA. TRBV21-1 is described as a pseudogene. CDR3 size: 16 residues. The CDR3 sequence: CASSRGDRGSLVEQYV. The CDR3 nucleotides are TGTGCCAGCAGCCGGGGTGACAGGGGCTCCCTCGTCGAGCAGTACGTC.

This clone was counted a few times. The V gene is TRBV4-1, the J gene TRBJ1-1; a possible D gene is TRBD1 (6 bases). There are 13 residues in the CDR3. The V gene's germline CDR1 is MGHRA and CDR2 YSYEKL. The V end lost 4 bases, the J end lost 1 base, and 7 bases lay between the germline ends. CDR3 in DNA: TGCGCCAGCAGCCTACAGGGGAACACTGAAGCTTTCTTT. Translated, it gives CASSLQGNTEAFF.

The gene calls are TRBV28 and TRBJ2-1, with TRBD1 matching over 8 bases. CDR3 length: 16 residues. The junction had 6 bases not matched to a gene; V was cut back by 1 base and J by 4 bases. Germline V gene data show CDR1 as MDHEN and CDR2 as SYDVKM. The CDR3 reads CASSLLQGARYNEQFF. The CDR3 bases are TGTGCCAGCAGTTTATTGCAGGGGGCGCGGTACAATGAGCAGTTCTTC.

CDR3 loop: CASSLQGGYGYTF. DNA for the CDR3: TGTGCCAGCAGTCTACAGGGGGGCTATGGCTACACCTTC. The genes are TRBV6-6 and TRBJ1-2; TRBD1 aligns across 8 bases. The CDR3 totals 13 residues. The germline CDR1 and CDR2 sequences are MNHNY and SVGAGI (reference sequence). Trimming cost V 5 bases and J 4 bases; bases outside gene matches: 3.